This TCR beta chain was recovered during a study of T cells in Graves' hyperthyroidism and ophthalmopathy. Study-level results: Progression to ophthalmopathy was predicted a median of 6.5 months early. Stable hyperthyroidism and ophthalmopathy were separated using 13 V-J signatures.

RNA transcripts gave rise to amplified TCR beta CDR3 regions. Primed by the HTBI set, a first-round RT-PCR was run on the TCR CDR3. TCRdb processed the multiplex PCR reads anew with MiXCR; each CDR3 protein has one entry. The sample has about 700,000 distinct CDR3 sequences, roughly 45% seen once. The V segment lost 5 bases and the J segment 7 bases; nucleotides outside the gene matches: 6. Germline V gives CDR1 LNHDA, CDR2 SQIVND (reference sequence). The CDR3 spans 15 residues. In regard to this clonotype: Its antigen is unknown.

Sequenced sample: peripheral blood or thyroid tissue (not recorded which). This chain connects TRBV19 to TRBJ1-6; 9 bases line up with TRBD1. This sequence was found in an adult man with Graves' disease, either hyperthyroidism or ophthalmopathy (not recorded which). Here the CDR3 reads CASSSGQGTNSPLHF. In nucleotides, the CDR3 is TGTGCCAGTAGTTCCGGACAGGGGACCAATTCACCCCTCCACTTT. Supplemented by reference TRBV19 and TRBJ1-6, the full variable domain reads DGGITQSPKYLFRKEGQNVTLSCEQNLNHDAMYWYRQDPGQGLRLIYYSQIVNDFQKGDIAEGYSVSREKKESFPLTVTSAQKNPTAFYLCASSSGQGTNSPLHFGNGTRLTVT.